This T cell receptor beta chain originates from a study of T cell repertoires in cytomegalovirus infection. Study summary: From public TCR beta signatures came an indication of both CMV infection and matching HLA type.

CDR1 is LNHDA and CDR2 is SQIVND in the germline V gene (reference sequence). The ends were cut back, 4 bases at V and 3 bases at J, with 10 bases in the middle. CDR3 length: 14 residues. Study results and caveats: Cumulative public TCR beta family frequency identified CMV carriers with the relevant HLA. HLA-C-restricted CMV clonotypes gave the most frequent clonotype in two of eight donors.

As concerns this clonotype: Its antigen is currently unknown.

TCRdb reanalysed the reads using MiXCR and keeps one entry per CDR3 protein. There are approximately 990,000 distinct CDR3 sequences in the sample; 31% occur only once, and 13% lies in the top ten. The material sequenced was cultured CD8+ T cells from PBMCs, taken from culture after CMV antigen stimulation. This receptor was obtained from a human donor in good health (CMV status not recorded). Some clones in this sample may be carry-over from other donors' samples. This chain links TRBV19 with TRBJ2-1; D possibly matches TRBD1 or TRBD2 (5 bases each). The CDR3 loop reads CASSREGRYNEQFF. CDR3 sequence (DNA): TGTGCCAGTAGTAGAGAGGGGCGCTACAATGAGCAGTTCTTC.